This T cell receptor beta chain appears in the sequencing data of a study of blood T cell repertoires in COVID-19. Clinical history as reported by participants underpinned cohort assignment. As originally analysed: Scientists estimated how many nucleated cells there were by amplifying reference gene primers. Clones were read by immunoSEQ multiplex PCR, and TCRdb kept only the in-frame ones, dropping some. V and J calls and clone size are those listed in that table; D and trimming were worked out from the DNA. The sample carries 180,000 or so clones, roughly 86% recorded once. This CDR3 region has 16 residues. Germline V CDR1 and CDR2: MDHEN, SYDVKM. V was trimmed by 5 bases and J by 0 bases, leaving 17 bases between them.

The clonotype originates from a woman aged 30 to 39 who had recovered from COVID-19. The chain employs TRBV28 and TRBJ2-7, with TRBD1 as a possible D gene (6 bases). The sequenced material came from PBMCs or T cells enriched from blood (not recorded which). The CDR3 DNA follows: TGTGCCAGCAGTATCGTAACAGGGACCCCCTCCTACGAGCAGTACTTC. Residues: CASSIVTGTPSYEQYF.